The TCR beta chain under discussion was sequenced for a study of T cells in Graves' hyperthyroidism and ophthalmopathy. Study-level results: Before onset, ophthalmopathy was predicted by the model a median 6.5 months earlier. Most clonotypes that expanded in the thyroid above 0.001 also showed up in blood.

The CDR3 covers 14 residues. V gave up 5 bases and J gave up 5 bases; unmatched junction bases: 7. The germline V gene encodes CDR1 SGHVS and CDR2 FNYEAQ. At least 3 on the Clinical Activity Score was recorded for ophthalmopathy patients, who also had NOSPECS grade at least 4 and duration under 3 months. Researchers took RNA transcripts and amplified the TCR beta CDR3 regions from them. HTBI primers were employed in a first-round RT-PCR of the TCR CDR3. MiXCR, applied by TCRdb to the multiplex PCR reads, yields one record per CDR3 protein. The table records approximately 380,000 distinct CDR3 sequences, around 20% of them present only once. At least ten counts were recorded for this clonotype. Antigen specificity is unknown.

The J gene is TRBJ1-2, the V gene TRBV7-6; 8 positions match TRBD1. The material sequenced was blood. The sequence was collected from a man aged 18-30 years with Graves' ophthalmopathy. Here the CDR3 reads CASSTGQGVYGYTF. As DNA, the CDR3 is TGTGCCAGCAGCACCGGACAGGGCGTTTATGGCTACACCTTC.